The next 20 T cell receptor beta chains were all read from a single sample in a study of T cell repertoires in cytomegalovirus infection. TCRdb reprocessed the reads via MiXCR and lists one record per CDR3 protein. Among 400,000 or so distinct CDR3 sequences, 15% to 20% were seen once, and the ten largest hold roughly 8.7%. The sequenced material came from PBMCs. The receptors originated from a human donor in good health (CMV status not recorded). Some clones in this sample may be carry-over from other donors' samples.

This clonotype occurred many times. The rearrangement joins TRBV28 to TRBJ1-1, with D unclear. V lost 4 bases and J 7 bases, leaving 22 bases between the germline ends. The germline V gene has CDR1 MDHEN and CDR2 SYDVKM. The CDR3 contains 16 residues. CDR3 coding DNA: TGTGCCAGCAGTTGGCGGGAAGGGCCGCCTAGGAGTGAAGCTTTCTTT. It is translated as CASSWREGPPRSEAFF.

The rearrangement joins TRBV30 to TRBJ2-7; 9 bases map to TRBD2. CDR3 length: 14 amino acids. CDR1 and CDR2 (germline): GTSNPN, SVGIG (reference sequence). V shed 3 bases, J shed 0 bases, and the junction held 3 bases outside the gene matches. CDR3 in DNA: TGTGCCTGGAGGAATAGCGGGAGCTCCTACGAGCAGTACTTC. Translation: CAWRNSGSSYEQYF.

This clonotype was detected ten times or more. The chain links TRBV12-3 or TRBV12-4 to TRBJ2-5; 14 nucleotides match TRBD2. The CDR3 spans 17 residues. V trimming: 4 bases; J trimming: 4 bases; junction bases outside the gene matches: 8. CDR3 nucleotides: TGTGCCAGCAGTTCCCCGACTAGCGGGGGGGCGAGAGAGACCCAGTACTTC. It encodes CASSSPTSGGARETQYF.

This clonotype was seen more than once but under ten times. The J gene is TRBJ2-6, the V gene TRBV7-6; D ambiguous. The CDR3 consists of 15 residues. The V end was cut by 2 bases, the J end by 2 bases, with 7 bases between. Germline V gene sequence: CDR1 SGHVS, CDR2 FNYEAQ. As DNA, the CDR3 is TGTGCCAGCAGCTTAACTGGGCCTGGGGCCAACGTCCTGACTTTC. Translation: CASSLTGPGANVLTF.

This clonotype has at least ten counts. The V and J genes are TRBV23-1 and TRBJ2-7; unclear D gene. TRBV23-1 belongs to the ORF category, with a function that is uncertain. This CDR3 spans 13 amino acids. V dropped 3 bases and J dropped 5 bases, with 11 bases sitting between them. The CDR3 spells CASSQPTRHEQYF. The CDR3 DNA sequence: TGCGCCAGCAGTCAGCCTACCAGGCACGAGCAGTACTTC.

This clonotype was recorded many times. This chain connects TRBV5-1 to TRBJ2-5; no clear D gene. This CDR3 is built from 15 residues. The germline V gene has CDR1 SGHRS and CDR2 YFSETQ. V shed 1 base and J shed 0 bases, with 10 bases lying between them. CDR3 DNA: TGCGCCAGCAGCTTGTTCGGTCGGTACCAAGAGACCCAGTACTTC. Translating it yields CASSLFGRYQETQYF.

This chain connects TRBV19 to TRBJ2-4; 12 bases align to TRBD2. Germline CDR1 LNHDA, CDR2 SQIVND (reference sequence). Losses at the gene ends were 2 bases for V and 3 bases for J; bases not matched to a gene: 8. This CDR3 contains 18 residues. The DNA of the CDR3 is TGTGCCAGTAGTATATGGGCTAGCGGGGGGGCTGGCAAAAACATTCAGTACTTC. Translation: CASSIWASGGAGKNIQYF.

This clonotype was observed at least ten times. The chain couples TRBV12-3 or TRBV12-4 to TRBJ2-2; D unclear. The V end lost 9 bases, the J end lost 7 bases, and 15 bases lay between the germline ends. This CDR3 contains 13 residues. CDR3 in DNA: TGTGCCAGTCATCGGCAGTCGCTCGGGGAGCTGTTTTTT. Translation gives CASHRQSLGELFF.

This clonotype came up a few times. V gene TRBV6-2 or TRBV6-3 combines with J gene TRBJ2-1; D gene uncertain. V lost 2 bases and J 8 bases, leaving 4 bases between the germline ends. CDR3 length: 11 residues. The germline CDR1 and CDR2 sequences are MNHEY and SVGEGT. CDR3 DNA sequence: TGTGCCAGCAGTTACGTCTATGAGCAGTTCTTC. Protein product: CASSYVYEQFF.

This clonotype was detected only once. The CDR3 loop is CASSRDNYEQYF. Written as DNA, the CDR3 is TGTGCCAGCTCACGGGACAACTACGAGCAGTACTTC. This rearrangement joins TRBV18 to TRBJ2-7, with D perhaps matching TRBD1 (6 bases). The length of the CDR3 is 12 residues. V was shortened by 4 bases and J by 3 bases, with 7 bases between the two germline ends. The V gene's germline CDR1 is KGHSH and CDR2 LQKENI.

This clonotype has ten or more counts. The genes are TRBV12-3 or TRBV12-4 and TRBJ1-1; 7 nucleotides line up with TRBD1. The CDR3 covers 14 residues. V was clipped by 4 bases and J by 1 base; unmatched bases: 3. CDR3 nucleotides: TGTGCCAGCAGTTACGGACAGGCGAACACTGAAGCTTTCTTT. It codes for CASSYGQANTEAFF.

The chain is built from TRBV18 and TRBJ2-1; D uncertain. V was clipped by 3 bases and J by 4 bases, with 10 bases between them. Germline CDR1 and CDR2: KGHSH and LQKENI. This CDR3 has 14 amino acids. CDR3 residues: CASSPPNDYNEQFF. CDR3 sequence (DNA): TGTGCCAGCTCACCCCCAAATGATTACAATGAGCAGTTCTTC.

This rearrangement joins TRBV27 to TRBJ2-1, with D perhaps matching TRBD2 (5 bases). The CDR3 is made up of 15 amino acids. V shed 6 bases and J shed 5 bases, with 17 bases lying between them. Germline values: CDR1 MNHEY, CDR2 SMNVEV (reference sequence). In DNA, the CDR3 is TGTGCCAGCAGCCGCCGTCGGGCGGGTGACAATGAGCAGTTCTTC. Amino acids: CASSRRRAGDNEQFF.

This clonotype was detected only a few times. The J gene is TRBJ1-6, the V gene TRBV27; no clear D. V was shortened by 0 bases and J by 9 bases, with 15 bases between the two germline ends. CDR3 size: 16 residues. Germline-derived CDR1 and CDR2 are MNHEY and SMNVEV (reference sequence). The CDR3 is CASSLSDETWASPLHF. The DNA for the CDR3 is TGTGCCAGCAGTTTATCGGACGAAACATGGGCTTCACCCCTCCACTTT.

This clonotype was counted at least ten times. The chain is built from TRBV7-6 and TRBJ1-1; D is possibly TRBD1 (5 bases). This CDR3 is built from 14 residues. Germline V lookup: CDR1 SGHVS, CDR2 FNYEAQ. Trimming removed 6 bases at V and 5 bases at J, with 16 bases between. The CDR3 sequence: CASSLTGTLTEAFF. CDR3 nucleotides: TGTGCCAGCAGTTTAACCGGGACCCTGACTGAAGCTTTCTTT.

This clonotype came up a few times. The genes are TRBV7-6 and TRBJ2-7; 7 nucleotides agree with TRBD2. CDR1 SGHVS and CDR2 FNYEAQ come from the germline V gene. V shed 5 bases, J shed 2 bases, and the junction held 9 bases outside the gene matches. The CDR3 length is 15 residues. CDR3 sequence (DNA): TGTGCCAGCAGCCCCGAGGCTAGCGGAGCCTACGAGCAGTACTTC. Translation: CASSPEASGAYEQYF.

At least ten counts were recorded for this clonotype. The V and J genes are TRBV12-3 or TRBV12-4 and TRBJ2-7, with D maybe TRBD1 (6 bases). The CDR3 runs 14 residues. V was shortened by 5 bases and J by 5 bases, with 16 bases between the two germline ends. CDR3 amino acids: CASSRRQGSDEQYF. The CDR3 DNA reads TGTGCCAGCAGTCGAAGGCAGGGGAGCGACGAGCAGTACTTC.

Many counts were recorded for this clonotype. The V gene is TRBV7-7, the J gene TRBJ2-5; tentative D call: TRBD1 (7 bases). Trimming left V 5 bases short and J 1 base short, with 14 bases between. The CDR3 runs 15 residues. From germline, CDR1 is SSHAT and CDR2 FNYEAQ (reference sequence). The CDR3 region is CASSPGGHPQETQYF. The CDR3 DNA follows: TGTGCCAGCAGCCCAGGGGGGCACCCCCAAGAGACCCAGTACTTC.

This clonotype has ten or more counts. The chain couples TRBV7-6 to TRBJ2-2, with 12 bases matching TRBD2. Losses at the gene ends were 3 bases for V and 3 bases for J; bases not matched to a gene: 2. Germline V gene lookup returns CDR1 SGHVS and CDR2 FNYEAQ. This CDR3 has 16 residues. The CDR3 DNA sequence: TGTGCCAGCAGCTTTCGACTAGCGGGAGACACCGGGGAGCTGTTTTTT. It is translated as CASSFRLAGDTGELFF.

This clonotype was observed a handful of times. V is TRBV10-2 and J is TRBJ1-3; D gene unclear. This CDR3 contains 15 residues. Trimming shortened V by 7 bases and J by 3 bases, and 16 bases separated the two germline ends. Germline V CDR1 and CDR2: WSHSY, SAAADI. Here the CDR3 reads CASKGFTSNGNTIYF. CDR3 coding DNA: TGCGCCAGCAAAGGATTTACAAGTAATGGAAACACCATATATTTT.